The 2 T cell receptor beta chains given below trace back to one sample, sequenced in a study of PD-1 blockade in classical Hodgkin lymphoma (dated by TCRdb to 2019 to 2021). The library was prepared using the immunoSEQ multiplex PCR assay. TCRdb provides this immuneACCESS table in a form limited to in-frame rearrangements. Some clones are lacking; in checked studies, under half of them reflect an unresolved V gene, and why the rest are absent is not known. This sample is represented by 20,000 to 25,000 clones; roughly 80% of them were singletons. 6.5% to 7% of the sample is in the top ten clones. The time point label, as the study defines it: cycle 1 day 1 (C1D1), immediately before nivolumab initiation. All trial patients had relapsed after autologous stem cell transplantation, with cohorts A, B and C differing in prior brentuximab vedotin exposure. This material consisted of peripheral blood mononuclear cells (PBMCs), taken at baseline. The receptors come from a human donor with classical Hodgkin lymphoma.

The genes are TRBV29-1 and TRBJ1-1, with 9 bases fitting TRBD1. CDR3 length equals 16 residues. CDR1 is SQVTM, CDR2 ANQGSEA, per germline. J was trimmed by 4 bases and V by 4 bases; bases with no gene match: 13. CDR3 coding DNA: TGCAGCGTTGTCCCCACCACAGGGGGCTTTAGCACTGAAGCTTTCTTT. Protein product: CSVVPTTGGFSTEAFF. The entire variable domain, with the rest obtained from reference TRBV29-1 and TRBJ1-1, is as follows: SAVISQKPSRDICQRGTSLTIQCQVDSQVTMMFWYRQQPGQSLTLIATANQGSEATYESGFVIDKFPISRPNLTFSTLTVSNMSPEDSSIYLCSVVPTTGGFSTEAFFGQGTRLTVV.

The V call is TRBV29-1, the J call TRBJ2-1; the D gene could be TRBD1 or TRBD2 (5 bases each). Between the trimmed V and J ends, which lost 6 bases and 8 bases, there was a span of 14 bases. CDR1 and CDR2 (germline): SQVTM, ANQGSEA. The CDR3 spans 12 residues. CDR3 loop: CSVEQRGDEQFF. CDR3 DNA: TGCAGCGTAGAGCAACGGGGCGATGAGCAGTTCTTC.